These T cell receptor beta chains were read from a single sample in a study of patients and donors after allogeneic stem cell transplantation. TCRdb redid the calling of the RT-PCR reads with MiXCR, one entry per CDR3 protein. The repertoire holds about 410,000 distinct CDR3 sequences, with around 15% as singletons. Specimen: blood, either unsorted or a sorted T cell fraction (not recorded which). These receptors originate from a human donor who was either an allogeneic HSCT recipient or a stem cell or donor lymphocyte infusion donor (not recorded which). It is not recorded whose cells these are; they may come from a transplant donor. Both conserved end residues are part of each CDR3. A D gene is named only where the DNA matches it firmly. Clone size is stated in some rows and not others, as once, few, many or a class when expanded.

NA | TRBJ1-1 | few | TRBV18 | CASSPRVHTEAFF | TGTGCCAGCTCACCGAGGGTACACACTGAAGCTTTCTTT
NA | TRBJ1-1 | few | TRBV5-1 | CASSVDMNTEAFF | TGCGCCAGCAGCGTCGACATGAACACTGAAGCTTTCTTT
NA | TRBJ1-1 | once | TRBV15 | CATWVGQVNTEAFF | TGTGCCACCTGGGTGGGACAAGTGAACACTGAAGCTTTCTTT
TRBD1 | TRBJ2-7 | NA | TRBV11-1 | CASSPDRAHEQYF | TGTGCCAGCAGCCCGGACAGGGCCCACGAGCAGTACTTC
NA | TRBJ2-2 | few | TRBV20-1 | CSAQRPGQPNTGELFF | TGCAGTGCTCAACGGCCGGGACAACCGAACACCGGGGAGCTGTTTTTT
TRBD1 | TRBJ2-7 | few | TRBV4-1 | CASSQVPGGLYEQYF | TGCGCCAGCAGCCAAGTGCCAGGGGGCCTCTACGAGCAGTACTTC
TRBD1 | TRBJ2-7 | NA | TRBV7-3 | CASSLLPGGGEQYF | TGTGCCAGCAGCTTACTGCCAGGGGGTGGAGAGCAGTACTTC
NA | TRBJ1-5 | few | TRBV12-3/TRBV12-4 | CASSFGRTLTSYDSNQPQHF | TGTGCCAGCAGTTTCGGACGGACCCTGACGTCGTACGATAGCAATCAGCCCCAGCATTTT
NA | TRBJ2-1 | few | TRBV5-1 | CASSLEVGRDQKFF | TGCGCCAGCAGCTTGGAGGTCGGGCGGGACCAAAAGTTCTTC
TRBD1 | TRBJ1-1 | NA | TRBV6-4 | CASKRQGNTEAFF | TGTGCCAGCAAGAGACAGGGGAACACTGAAGCTTTCTTT
NA | TRBJ1-1 | few | TRBV9 | CASSVQPSNTEAFF | TGTGCCAGCAGCGTGCAACCGAGTAACACTGAAGCTTTCTTT
TRBD1 | TRBJ2-2 | few | TRBV5-5 | CASSSRGLGEGELFF | TGTGCCAGCAGCTCCAGGGGGCTTGGAGAGGGGGAGCTGTTTTTT
NA | TRBJ2-2 | NA | TRBV7-3 | CASSDRDGTTGELFF | TGTGCCAGCAGCGACCGGGACGGAACCACCGGGGAGCTGTTTTTT
TRBD1 | TRBJ2-5 | few | TRBV7-9 | CASRRAGQGARETQYF | TGTGCCAGCAGACGGGCCGGGCAGGGGGCGCGGGAGACCCAGTACTTC
TRBD2 | TRBJ2-7 | few | TRBV27 | CASSSLAGVYEQYF | TGTGCCAGCAGTTCTCTAGCGGGAGTTTACGAGCAGTACTTC
NA | TRBJ2-1 | NA | TRBV15 | CATSSSRGLNEQFF | TGTGCCACCAGCAGTTCTCGGGGGCTGAATGAGCAGTTCTTC
NA | TRBJ2-3 | NA | TRBV11-2 | CASSPRLRTIGADTQYF | TGTGCCAGCAGCCCTCGCCTCCGGACAATTGGCGCAGATACGCAGTATTTT
NA | TRBJ2-5 | NA | TRBV6-2/TRBV6-3 | CASSKPGQGTQYF | TGTGCCAGCAGTAAACCGGGACAAGGGACCCAGTACTTC
NA | TRBJ1-3 | few | TRBV19 | CASSIGGSSSGNTIYF | TGTGCCAGTAGTATCGGGGGCAGTTCCTCTGGAAACACCATATATTTT
NA | TRBJ1-5 | NA | TRBV28 | CASSPGGGGNSNQPQHF | TGTGCCAGCAGCCCCGGGGGGGGAGGCAATAGCAATCAGCCCCAGCATTTT
NA | TRBJ2-7 | few | TRBV29-1 | CSVKDSSYEQYF | TGCAGCGTGAAAGACAGCTCCTACGAGCAGTACTTC
NA | TRBJ1-1 | NA | TRBV20-1 | CSAKRGGGGRDTEAFF | TGCAGTGCTAAGAGGGGGGGAGGAGGCCGGGACACTGAAGCTTTCTTT
NA | TRBJ2-3 | few | TRBV3-1 | CASSQLNTDTQYF | TGTGCCAGCAGCCAACTAAACACAGATACGCAGTATTTT
NA | TRBJ1-2 | NA | TRBV30 | CACNEGRYGYTF | TGTGCCTGTAACGAGGGACGCTATGGCTACACCTTC
NA | TRBJ1-5 | few | TRBV12-3/TRBV12-4 | CASTTRGGNQPQHF | TGTGCCAGCACCACAAGGGGAGGCAATCAGCCCCAGCATTTT
NA | TRBJ1-2 | few | TRBV29-1 | CSVPGWDYTF | TGCAGCGTGCCAGGGTGGGACTACACCTTC
NA | TRBJ2-1 | few | TRBV30 | CAWSDVRGRFF | TGTGCCTGGAGCGACGTGAGGGGGAGGTTCTTC
NA | TRBJ2-7 | NA | TRBV6-2/TRBV6-3 | CASSPHGSALIFYEQYF | TGTGCCAGCAGCCCCCATGGTTCGGCACTAATTTTTTACGAGCAGTACTTC
NA | TRBJ2-7 | once | TRBV5-6 | CASSQGITYEQYF | TGTGCCAGCAGCCAGGGAATTACCTACGAGCAGTACTTC
TRBD1 | TRBJ2-2 | NA | TRBV2 | CATQHRQGLITGELFF | TGTGCCACCCAACATCGACAGGGCCTTATTACCGGGGAGCTGTTTTTT
TRBD1 | TRBJ2-1 | once | TRBV19 | CASSIGTGGPNEQFF | TGTGCCAGTAGTATCGGGACAGGGGGACCGAATGAGCAGTTCTTC
NA | TRBJ1-6 | many | TRBV4-1 | CASSQDRWETKLHF | TGCGCCAGCAGCCAAGATCGATGGGAAACCAAGCTCCACTTT
NA | TRBJ2-7 | many | TRBV11-3 | CASSRRGYEQYF | TGTGCCAGCAGTCGACGGGGGTACGAGCAGTACTTC
NA | TRBJ1-2 | few | TRBV6-5 | CASSYSGQFLYGYTF | TGTGCCAGCAGTTACTCAGGACAGTTCCTCTATGGCTACACCTTC
TRBD2 | TRBJ2-3 | few | TRBV20-1 | CSAVAGNPDTQYF | TGCAGTGCGGTAGCGGGAAACCCAGATACGCAGTATTTT
NA | TRBJ2-5 | NA | TRBV11-3 | CASSLRTTPQETQYF | TGTGCCAGCAGCTTAAGGACTACTCCACAAGAGACCCAGTACTTC
TRBD2 | TRBJ2-3 | NA | TRBV20-1 | CSARDGKRGAGTQYF | TGCAGTGCTAGAGATGGAAAGCGGGGCGCCGGTACGCAGTATTTT
TRBD1 | TRBJ1-1 | NA | TRBV28 | CASSSTGTGLKTEAFF | TGTGCCAGCAGTTCTACCGGGACAGGGTTAAAAACTGAAGCTTTCTTT
NA | TRBJ1-2 | many | TRBV29-1 | CSVARGTANYGYTF | TGCAGCGTTGCCCGTGGGACGGCTAACTATGGCTACACCTTC
TRBD2 | TRBJ2-1 | few | TRBV3-1 | CASSQDGRGGNEQFF | TGTGCCAGCAGCCAAGATGGAAGGGGAGGGAATGAGCAGTTCTTC
NA | TRBJ1-1 | few | TRBV20-1 | CSATLRGMNTEAFF | TGCAGTGCTACTTTGAGGGGAATGAACACTGAAGCTTTCTTT
NA | TRBJ2-3 | few | TRBV9 | CASSTQPGADTQYF | TGTGCCAGCAGCACTCAACCGGGAGCAGATACGCAGTATTTT
TRBD2 | TRBJ2-1 | few | TRBV5-1 | CASHKGLAPVGEQFF | TGCGCCAGCCACAAAGGACTAGCGCCCGTCGGGGAGCAGTTCTTC
NA | TRBJ2-1 | many | TRBV5-4 | CASSTPAYNEQFF | TGTGCCAGCAGCACACCAGCCTACAATGAGCAGTTCTTC
NA | TRBJ2-7 | NA | TRBV7-3 | CASSLTGRFYEQYF | TGTGCCAGCAGCTTAACGGGACGGTTCTACGAGCAGTACTTC
NA | TRBJ2-2 | once | TRBV9 | CASSVLANTGELFF | TGTGCCAGCAGCGTTCTAGCGAACACCGGGGAGCTGTTTTTT
TRBD2 | TRBJ2-1 | NA | TRBV5-1 | CASSATSGSWNEQFF | TGCGCCAGCAGCGCAACTAGCGGGAGCTGGAATGAGCAGTTCTTC
TRBD2 | TRBJ2-3 | NA | TRBV7-3 | CASGSGGANTDTQYF | TGTGCAAGTGGGAGCGGGGGGGCGAACACAGATACGCAGTATTTT
TRBD2 | TRBJ2-1 | few | TRBV2 | CASFSGRGSYNEQFF | TGTGCCAGCTTTAGCGGGAGAGGATCCTACAATGAGCAGTTCTTC
TRBD1 | TRBJ1-6 | NA | TRBV4-2 | CASSKWTGTGEALHF | TGTGCCAGCAGCAAGTGGACCGGGACAGGGGAGGCCCTCCACTTT
TRBD2 | TRBJ2-7 | NA | TRBV5-5 | CASSLGTSGIFTTGYF | TGTGCCAGCAGCTTGGGGACTAGCGGGATCTTCACAACTGGGTACTTC
NA | TRBJ2-1 | NA | TRBV4-3 | CASSQDLLSNEQFF | TGCGCCAGCAGCCAAGATCTTCTCAGCAATGAGCAGTTCTTC
NA | TRBJ2-3 | few | TRBV7-9 | CASSLRGAIDTQYF | TGTGCCAGCAGCTTACGGGGGGCGATAGATACGCAGTATTTT
NA | TRBJ1-2 | NA | TRBV7-9 | CASSFGGRYGYTF | TGTGCCAGCAGCTTCGGTGGGAGGTATGGCTACACCTTC
NA | TRBJ1-4 | few | TRBV7-9 | CASSFSQANEKLFF | TGTGCCAGCAGCTTCAGCCAGGCTAATGAAAAACTGTTTTTT